The 23 T cell receptor beta chains reported below all come from one sample, sequenced in a study of CD8 T cells in Susac syndrome. Random hexamers were used to reverse transcribe an amount of roughly 0.45 to 1 ug RNA. TCRdb independently ran MiXCR on the immunoSEQ multiplex PCR reads; one entry per CDR3 protein. There are roughly 120,000 distinct CDR3 sequences in the sample; more than 85% occur only once, and roughly 0.088% lies in the top ten. The sequencing input was CD4+ T cells from PBMCs. These receptors were collected from a human donor with multiple sclerosis.

The rearrangement links TRBV9 to TRBJ2-1; 8 bases line up with TRBD1. This CDR3 is 14 amino acids long. V lost 0 bases and J lost 5; bases outside the gene matches: 1. The germline CDR1 and CDR2 sequences are SGDLS and YYNGEE. The CDR3, as DNA: TGTGCCAGCAGCGTAGGGACAGGGAACAATGAGCAGTTCTTC. Encoded protein: CASSVGTGNNEQFF.

This clonotype was seen just once. The CDR3 loop reads CSGGTGENTIYF. CDR3 sequence (DNA): TGCAGCGGAGGGACGGGTGAAAACACCATATATTTT. The chain recombines TRBV29-1 with TRBJ1-3; perhaps TRBD1 as D (5 bases). This CDR3 region has 12 residues. Trimming cost V 7 bases and J 6 bases, with 13 bases left between them. Germline CDR1 reads SQVTM; CDR2 reads ANQGSEA.

The chain employs TRBV15 and TRBJ2-7; the match to TRBD1 covers 7 bases. The CDR3 is 15 residues long. CDR1 and CDR2 from the germline V gene are LNHNV and YYDKDF (reference sequence). Trimming removed 1 base from V and 0 bases from J; junction bases left unmatched: 3. The CDR3 region has the DNA TGTGCCACCAGCAGAGGGGACAGTATCTCCTACGAGCAGTACTTC. Residues: CATSRGDSISYEQYF.

The CDR3 is CASSQRTAPQETQYF. Here the CDR3 DNA reads TGCGCCAGCAGCCAAAGGACTGCTCCTCAAGAGACCCAGTACTTC. This chain links TRBV4-1 with TRBJ2-5; D perhaps matches TRBD2 (5 bases). Germline V gene data show CDR1 as MGHRA and CDR2 as YSYEKL. The CDR3 spans 15 residues. Trimming stripped 2 bases from V and 2 bases from J, with 12 bases between.

CDR3 bases: TGTGCCAGCAGCTCGGACAGCATGAACTATGGCTACACCTTC. It encodes CASSSDSMNYGYTF. V and J are TRBV3-1 and TRBJ1-2, with D possibly TRBD1 on 6 matching bases. Germline assignment: CDR1 LGHDT and CDR2 YNNKEL (reference sequence). The V gene lost 5 bases and the J gene lost 2 bases, with 12 bases spanning the gap. CDR3 length equals 14 residues.

V gene TRBV3-1 combines with J gene TRBJ2-5; D tentatively reads TRBD1 or TRBD2 (5 bases each). V was shortened by 4 bases and J by 7 bases, with 13 bases between the two germline ends. The germline V gene encodes CDR1 LGHDT and CDR2 YNNKEL (reference sequence). The CDR3 contains 13 residues. The CDR3 loop reads CASSPRDRGTQYF. The CDR3 nucleotides read TGTGCCAGCAGCCCACGGGACCGGGGGACCCAGTACTTC.

The count of this clonotype is one. V and J are TRBV6-6 and TRBJ1-4, with 7 bases identical to TRBD1. This CDR3 comprises 14 residues. Unmatched junction bases numbered 1, after V lost 2 bases and J lost 4 bases. CDR1 MNHNY and CDR2 SVGAGI come from the germline V gene (reference sequence). The CDR3 coding sequence is TGTGCCAGCAGTTACGGGGACAGTAATGAAAAACTGTTTTTT. The encoded protein is CASSYGDSNEKLFF.

The chain employs TRBV5-1 and TRBJ2-7, with a tentative D call TRBD2 (6 bases). V was shortened by 4 bases and J by 1 base, with 15 bases between the two germline ends. CDR1 and CDR2 (germline): SGHRS, YFSETQ. CDR3 length: 15 residues. As DNA, the CDR3 is TGCGCCAGCAGCCCAACCGGGACTCTATCCTACGAGCAGTACTTC. Its protein product is CASSPTGTLSYEQYF.

The genes are TRBV20-1 and TRBJ1-2, with D possibly TRBD1 on 6 matching bases. Trimming cost V 5 bases and J 7 bases, with 23 bases left between them. Germline V gene data show CDR1 as DFQATT and CDR2 as SNEGSKA (reference sequence). The CDR3 runs to 15 residues. The CDR3 reads CSAPNRDYREGGYTF. The CDR3 coding sequence is TGCAGTGCTCCAAACCGCGATTACAGGGAGGGTGGCTACACCTTC.

The chain employs TRBV18 and TRBJ2-7; the match to TRBD1 covers 7 bases. Germline CDR1 KGHSH, CDR2 LQKENI. This CDR3 is built from 14 residues. V was clipped by 2 bases and J by 2 bases; unmatched bases: 3. The CDR3 sequence: CASSPRQGTYEQYF. As DNA, the CDR3 is TGTGCCAGCTCACCAAGACAGGGAACCTACGAGCAGTACTTC.

V and J are TRBV5-1 and TRBJ1-1; 7 bases map to TRBD1. The CDR3 is 14 residues long. Losses at the gene ends were 2 bases for V and 3 bases for J; bases not matched to a gene: 4. Germline CDR1 is SGHRS and CDR2 is YFSETQ. The CDR3, as DNA: TGCGCCAGCAGCTTTTCAGGGGGGGACACTGAAGCTTTCTTT. This gives the protein CASSFSGGDTEAFF. Together with reference TRBV5-1 and TRBJ1-1, the CDR3 gives the full variable domain: KAGVTQTPRYLIKTRGQQVTLSCSPISGHRSVSWYQQTPGQGLQFLFEYFSETQRNKGNFPGRFSGRQFSNSRSEMNVSTLELGDSALYLCASSFSGGDTEAFFGQGTRLTVV.

This clonotype was counted once. The rearrangement uses TRBV9 and TRBJ1-2; D gene uncertain. The V end was cut by 0 bases, the J end by 7 bases, with 16 bases between. The CDR3 has 15 amino acids. The V gene's germline CDR1 is SGDLS and CDR2 YYNGEE. CDR3: CASSVGSQPGSGYTF. The CDR3 nucleotides read TGTGCCAGCAGCGTAGGATCACAGCCGGGAAGTGGCTACACCTTC.

The J gene is TRBJ2-1, the V gene TRBV4-2; 10 positions agree with TRBD2. The V and J ends lost 0 bases and 7 bases, in that order; junction bases with no gene match: 6. Germline CDR1 and CDR2: LGHNA and YNFKEQ. The CDR3 length is 16 residues. Here the CDR3 reads CASSQDPSGGRNEQFF. CDR3 in DNA: TGTGCCAGCAGCCAAGACCCTAGCGGGGGTAGGAATGAGCAGTTCTTC.

The chain uses TRBV29-1 and TRBJ1-1; 8 positions agree with TRBD1. The trim removed 7 bases at V and 2 bases at J, leaving 6 bases unmatched. CDR3 size: 13 residues. Germline values: CDR1 SQVTM, CDR2 ANQGSEA. The CDR3 here is CSARQGRNTEAFF. As DNA, the CDR3 is TGCAGCGCCCGACAGGGGCGAAACACTGAAGCTTTCTTT.

V gene TRBV15 combines with J gene TRBJ1-5; D gene unclear. The CDR3 runs to 16 residues. Trimming cost V 0 bases and J 2 bases, with 11 bases left between them. Germline CDR1 reads LNHNV; CDR2 reads YYDKDF (reference sequence). CDR3 DNA sequence: TGTGCCACCAGCAGAGATCGATCCGCCCGCAATCAGCCCCAGCATTTT. This encodes CATSRDRSARNQPQHF.

V is TRBV27 and J is TRBJ1-4; 8 nucleotides line up with TRBD1. The germline gives CDR1 MNHEY, CDR2 SMNVEV (reference sequence). Unmatched junction bases numbered 7, after V lost 3 bases and J lost 4 bases. CDR3 length equals 16 residues. CDR3 residues: CASSFYFGQGNEKLFF. CDR3 coding DNA: TGTGCCAGCAGTTTTTATTTTGGACAGGGTAATGAAAAACTGTTTTTT. The full variable domain, in which reference TRBV27 and TRBJ1-4 provide the parts outside the CDR3, is EAQVTQNPRYLITVTGKKLTVTCSQNMNHEYMSWYRQDPGLGLRQIYYSMNVEVTDKGDVPEGYKVSRKEKRNFPLILESPSPNQTSLYFCASSFYFGQGNEKLFFGSGTQLSVL.

The chain's CDR3 is CAWSVLQGFNEQYF. In DNA form, the CDR3 reads TGTGCCTGGAGTGTACTACAGGGGTTCAACGAGCAGTACTTC. The chain recombines TRBV30 with TRBJ2-7; 7 bases line up with TRBD1. V shed 0 bases and J 5 bases; nucleotides not matched to a gene: 7. CDR1 is GTSNPN and CDR2 is SVGIG in the germline V gene (reference sequence). The CDR3 contains 14 residues.

The CDR3 is CASSQGRGVAYGYTF. The CDR3, as DNA: TGCGCCAGCAGCCAAGGGAGAGGAGTGGCCTATGGCTACACCTTC. V usage is TRBV4-1 and J usage is TRBJ1-2; D gene unclear. The CDR3 covers 15 residues. The germline CDR1 and CDR2 sequences are MGHRA and YSYEKL. V gave up 1 base and J gave up 4 bases, with 13 bases separating them.

V gene TRBV7-2 combines with J gene TRBJ2-7, with TRBD2 matching 8 bases. Germline-derived CDR1 and CDR2 are SGHTA and FQGNSA. This CDR3 spans 16 amino acids. V gave up 2 bases and J gave up 7 bases; unmatched junction bases: 13. The CDR3 coding sequence is TGTGCCAGCAGCTTAATCCTTCGGGGGGGACGTACGGAGCAGTACTTC. Protein: CASSLILRGGRTEQYF.

The rearrangement uses TRBV30 and TRBJ1-1, with 7 bases identical to TRBD1. This CDR3 contains 11 residues. Losses at the gene ends were 5 bases for V and 3 bases for J; bases not matched to a gene: 0. CDR1 and CDR2 from the germline V gene are GTSNPN and SVGIG (reference sequence). For the CDR3, the DNA is TGTGCCTGGGACAGGGACACTGAAGCTTTCTTT. It encodes CAWDRDTEAFF. Variable domain in full (rest from reference TRBV30 and TRBJ1-1): SQTIHQWPATLVQPVGSPLSLECTVEGTSNPNLYWYRQAAGRGLQLLFYSVGIGQISSEVPQNLSASRPQDRQFILSSKKLLLSDSGFYLCAWDRDTEAFFGQGTRLTVV.

This rearrangement joins TRBV30 to TRBJ2-2, with 9 bases identical to TRBD2. Germline assignment: CDR1 GTSNPN and CDR2 SVGIG (reference sequence). The J segment lost 2 bases and the V segment lost 2 bases, leaving 6 bases of the junction unmatched. The CDR3 is made up of 16 amino acids. The DNA for the CDR3 is TGTGCCTGGAGTAGGGGACTAGCACCCAACACCGGGGAGCTGTTTTTT. The encoded protein is CAWSRGLAPNTGELFF.

The rearrangement joins TRBV5-1 to TRBJ2-3; 13 bases are shared with TRBD2. Germline lookup yields CDR1 SGHRS and CDR2 YFSETQ. The CDR3 is made up of 17 amino acids. J was trimmed by 0 bases and V by 2 bases; bases with no gene match: 3. CDR3 region: CASSLPGLAGSTDTQYF. For the CDR3, the DNA is TGCGCCAGCAGCTTACCGGGACTAGCGGGGAGCACAGATACGCAGTATTTT.

The chain couples TRBV2 to TRBJ2-5, with D perhaps TRBD1 or TRBD2 (5 bases each). From germline, CDR1 is SNHLY and CDR2 FYNNEI. This CDR3 contains 11 residues. V gave up 8 bases and J gave up 5 bases, with 9 bases separating them. The DNA for the CDR3 is TGTGCCAGCCGAGGGGAGGAGACCCAGTACTTC. Its translation is CASRGEETQYF.